The clone carrying this T cell receptor (beta chain) was detected a few times. Some clones are missing from TCRdb's copy, which holds only in-frame ones; the method was immunoSEQ multiplex PCR. The sample consists of fewer than 90,000 clones, roughly 86% of them appearing once. The sample originates from a study of control samples from healthy donors and cancer patients. This CDR3 is 15 amino acids long. Germline-derived CDR1 and CDR2 are MNHNS and SASEGT. V gave up 2 bases and J gave up 2 bases, with 10 bases separating them. The TCR originated in a man aged 50-60 years in good health. The material sequenced was blood. The V gene is TRBV6-1, the J gene TRBJ1-3; D possibly corresponds to TRBD1 (5 bases). CDR3 sequence reads: CASSEIWTTGNTIYF. The DNA for the CDR3 is TGTGCCAGCAGTGAAATCTGGACAACTGGAAACACCATATATTTT.